What follows are 27 T cell receptor beta chains derived from one specimen sequenced in a study of blood T cell repertoires in COVID-19. Sequenced by immunoSEQ multiplex PCR; TCRdb stores in-frame clones only, minus some. This sample has tens of thousands of clones, with under 90% found just once. Sequencing was carried out using peripheral blood. The origin of the receptors is a human donor in a cohort sampled during active COVID-19.

V usage is TRBV7-8 and J usage is TRBJ1-5; 9 bases line up with TRBD1. The CDR3 spans 15 residues. Unmatched junction bases numbered 5, after V lost 5 bases and J lost 3 bases. Germline V gene data show CDR1 as SGHVS and CDR2 as FQNEAQ. This CDR3 reads CASSPGQGHNQPQHF. The CDR3, as DNA: TGTGCCAGCAGCCCGGGACAGGGCCACAATCAGCCCCAGCATTTT.

The genes are TRBV4-1 and TRBJ1-2, with no clear D. Germline CDR1 reads MGHRA; CDR2 reads YSYEKL. The V and J ends lost 0 bases and 8 bases respectively, with 13 bases between them. CDR3 size: 14 residues. CDR3 nucleotide sequence: TGCGCCAGCAGCCAAGATTTGGCGGGAGCGGGCTACACCTTC. It translates to CASSQDLAGAGYTF.

The chain combines TRBV19 with TRBJ1-2, with D perhaps matching TRBD1 (5 bases). CDR1 and CDR2 (germline): LNHDA, SQIVND (reference sequence). The CDR3 has 14 residues. The V end lost 3 bases, the J end lost 2 bases, and 10 bases lay between the germline ends. The CDR3 bases are TGTGCCAGTAGTATTGTCGGGGGGAACTATGGCTACACCTTC. This encodes CASSIVGGNYGYTF.

This clone was seen once. This rearrangement joins TRBV7-9 to TRBJ2-7; TRBD2 might be the D (5 bases). V lost 1 base, J lost 9 bases, and 13 bases lay in between. In germline, CDR1 is SEHNR, CDR2 FQNEAQ (reference sequence). The CDR3 runs to 13 residues. CDR3 sequence: CASSLDSPRGQYF. The CDR3 DNA is TGTGCCAGCAGCTTAGACAGTCCCCGGGGGCAGTACTTC.

This chain links TRBV6-1 with TRBJ2-7; 8 nucleotides agree with TRBD1. The CDR3 totals 15 residues. Germline V CDR1 and CDR2: MNHNS, SASEGT. Trimming cost V 3 bases and J 0 bases; bases outside gene matches: 4. The CDR3 protein is CASSDQGALSYEQYF. The CDR3 DNA follows: TGTGCCAGCAGTGATCAGGGGGCCCTCTCCTACGAGCAGTACTTC.

The V call is TRBV18, the J call TRBJ1-6, with D uncertain. Germline loops: CDR1 KGHSH, CDR2 LQKENI. Trimming stripped 3 bases from V and 7 bases from J, with 13 bases between. The CDR3 is made up of 15 amino acids. The CDR3 sequence is CASSPSSGENSPLHF. Written as DNA, the CDR3 is TGTGCCAGCTCACCGTCGTCCGGGGAAAATTCACCCCTCCACTTT. Filled out from reference TRBV18 and TRBJ1-6, the complete variable domain reads NAGVMQNPRHLVRRRGQEARLRCSPMKGHSHVYWYRQLPEEGLKFMVYLQKENIIDESGMPKERFSAEFPKEGPSILRIQQVVRGDSAAYFCASSPSSGENSPLHFGNGTRLTVT.

This clone has just a few counts. The V gene is TRBV6-6, the J gene TRBJ2-7, with D uncertain. CDR3 length: 11 residues. Trimming left V 8 bases short and J 1 base short, with 6 bases between. The germline CDR1 and CDR2 sequences are MNHNY and SVGAGI (reference sequence). CDR3: CASAESYEQYF. For the CDR3, the DNA is TGTGCCAGCGCTGAGTCCTACGAGCAGTACTTC.

This clone was detected only once. The chain is built from TRBV6-2 or TRBV6-3 and TRBJ1-5, with D maybe TRBD1 (6 bases). The CDR3 spans 16 residues. Germline V gene lookup returns CDR1 MNHEY and CDR2 SVGEGT. The germline V and J ends were trimmed by 5 bases and 7 bases, with 21 bases remaining between them. The CDR3 DNA sequence: TGTGCCAGCAGTCCCCGGGGAGCAGGGGCCGGACAGCCCCAGCATTTT. Translation: CASSPRGAGAGQPQHF.

V gene TRBV9 combines with J gene TRBJ1-6, with D possibly TRBD1 on 6 matching bases. V lost 1 base, J lost 7 bases, and 9 bases lay in between. Germline V gene data show CDR1 as SGDLS and CDR2 as YYNGEE. This CDR3 has 14 residues. CDR3 in amino acids: CASSVTGYNSPLHF. The CDR3 DNA follows: TGTGCCAGCAGCGTAACAGGGTACAATTCACCCCTCCACTTT.

The chain uses TRBV29-1 and TRBJ2-6; TRBD1 is a possible D gene (6 bases). V gave up 3 bases and J gave up 0 bases, with 12 bases separating them. Looked up from germline, CDR1 is SQVTM and CDR2 is ANQGSEA. The CDR3 spans 16 residues. CDR3 in amino acids: CSVDGGLTSGANVLTF. The CDR3 nucleotides are TGCAGCGTTGATGGGGGCCTTACCTCTGGGGCCAACGTCCTGACTTTC. The variable domain in full, with the rest retrieved from reference TRBV29-1 and TRBJ2-6, is SAVISQKPSRDICQRGTSLTIQCQVDSQVTMMFWYRQQPGQSLTLIATANQGSEATYESGFVIDKFPISRPNLTFSTLTVSNMSPEDSSIYLCSVDGGLTSGANVLTFGAGSRLTVL.

This rearrangement joins TRBV5-8 to TRBJ1-1; 8 bases are shared with TRBD1. Germline lookup yields CDR1 SGHTS and CDR2 YDEGEE. The CDR3 is made up of 15 amino acids. V lost 3 bases, J lost 6 bases, and 10 bases stayed unmatched. CDR3 nucleotide sequence: TGTGCCAGCAGCTCTGGACAGGGCGCTTGGTCTGAAGCTTTCTTT. This codes for CASSSGQGAWSEAFF.

The chain's CDR3 is CAISVQGYDEQYF. Written as DNA, the CDR3 is TGTGCCATCAGTGTACAGGGCTACGACGAGCAGTACTTC. The genes are TRBV10-3 and TRBJ2-7, with D maybe TRBD1 (6 bases). Between the trimmed V and J ends, which lost 4 bases and 5 bases, there was a span of 12 bases. CDR3 length: 13 residues. CDR1 ENHRY and CDR2 SYGVKD come from the germline V gene.

The V and J genes are TRBV19 and TRBJ1-2; possibly TRBD1 for D (6 bases). This CDR3 has 14 amino acids. Germline V CDR1 and CDR2: LNHDA, SQIVND (reference sequence). The V end was cut by 3 bases, the J end by 4 bases, with 12 bases between. The CDR3 region has the DNA TGTGCCAGTAGTATGGGGGGGGCGAGCTATGGCTACACCTTC. Its translation: CASSMGGASYGYTF.

In its sample, this clone was seen once. This chain links TRBV7-9 with TRBJ2-7, with 13 bases fitting TRBD2. V trimming: 5 bases; J trimming: 6 bases; junction bases outside the gene matches: 7. CDR3 length equals 15 residues. The germline gives CDR1 SEHNR, CDR2 FQNEAQ (reference sequence). Written as DNA, the CDR3 is TGTGCCAGCAGCGCCCAACTAGCGGGGGGGTCCGAGCAGTACTTC. Translated: CASSAQLAGGSEQYF. Together with reference TRBV7-9 and TRBJ2-7, the CDR3 gives the full variable domain: DTGVSQNPRHKITKRGQNVTFRCDPISEHNRLYWYRQTLGQGPEFLTYFQNEAQLEKSRLLSDRFSAERPKGSFSTLEIQRTEQGDSAMYLCASSAQLAGGSEQYFGPGTRLTVT.

A few counts support this clone. V is TRBV4-3 and J is TRBJ2-1; D possibly corresponds to TRBD2 (7 bases). The V end lost 4 bases, the J end lost 0 bases, and 16 bases lay between the germline ends. This CDR3 is 17 amino acids long. Germline V gives CDR1 LGHNA, CDR2 YSLEER. CDR3 DNA: TGCGCCAGCAGCCCCTATCGCGGGGGCAGCTCCTACAATGAGCAGTTCTTC. Residues: CASSPYRGGSSYNEQFF.

The V call is TRBV5-5, the J call TRBJ2-7, with D maybe TRBD2 (5 bases). CDR3 size: 15 residues. Trimming took off 0 bases at V and 1 base at J, with 11 bases between the two ends. The germline CDR1 and CDR2 sequences are SGHKS and YYEKEE (reference sequence). The CDR3 loop reads CASSLGASGSYEQYF. The CDR3 DNA reads as TGTGCCAGCAGCTTGGGGGCCAGCGGATCCTACGAGCAGTACTTC.

The DNA for the CDR3 is TGTGCCAGCAGTTACAGGGGAAGAGAGAATTCACCCCTCCACTTT. Translated, it gives CASSYRGRENSPLHF. This chain uses TRBV11-2 with TRBJ1-6, with 7 bases lining up with TRBD1. Germline assignment: CDR1 SGHAT and CDR2 FQNNGV. J lost 7 bases, V lost 6 bases, and 9 bases had no gene match. The CDR3 runs 15 residues. Full variable domain (outside the CDR3, taken from reference TRBV11-2 and TRBJ1-6): EAGVAQSPRYKIIEKRQSVAFWCNPISGHATLYWYQQILGQGPKLLIQFQNNGVVDDSQLPKDRFSAERLKGVDSTLKIQPAKLEDSAVYLCASSYRGRENSPLHFGNGTRLTVT.

This clone was seen just once. This chain links TRBV2 with TRBJ1-5; D remains ambiguous. This CDR3 has 13 residues. CDR1 and CDR2 (germline): SNHLY, FYNNEI. V was trimmed by 2 bases and J by 6 bases, leaving 8 bases between them. The chain's CDR3 is CASSERVGQPQHF. The CDR3 DNA reads as TGTGCCAGCAGTGAACGGGTGGGTCAGCCCCAGCATTTT. Based on the CDR3 plus reference TRBV2 and TRBJ1-5, the full variable domain is EPEVTQTPSHQVTQMGQEVILRCVPISNHLYFYWYRQILGQKVEFLVSFYNNEISEKSEIFDDQFSVERPDGSNFTLKIRSTKLEDSAMYFCASSERVGQPQHFGDGTRLSIL.

The chain couples TRBV2 to TRBJ1-2; a weak D match, TRBD1 (6 bases). The CDR3 totals 14 residues. Trimming took 4 bases from V and 3 from J, leaving 12 bases between them. Per germline, CDR1 SNHLY and CDR2 FYNNEI. CDR3 coding DNA: TGTGCCAGCAGTGTCCGACAGGCCCACTATGGCTACACCTTC. It is translated as CASSVRQAHYGYTF.

The V call is TRBV5-1, the J call TRBJ2-7; 8 bases are shared with TRBD1. The CDR3 length is 15 residues. V shed 0 bases, J shed 5 bases, and the junction held 7 bases outside the gene matches. Germline assignment: CDR1 SGHRS and CDR2 YFSETQ. CDR3 sequence (DNA): TGCGCCAGCAGCTTGGCCGGGACAGGATGGGACGAGCAGTACTTC. Residues: CASSLAGTGWDEQYF.

Written as DNA, the CDR3 is TGTGCCATCAGAGCCGGGACAGAGCTCGTCTATGGCTACACCTTC. Its protein is CAIRAGTELVYGYTF. This chain connects TRBV10-3 to TRBJ1-2; 7 positions agree with TRBD1. Looked up from germline, CDR1 is ENHRY and CDR2 is SYGVKD. CDR3 length: 15 amino acids. Trimming at V came to 6 bases and at J to 4 bases, leaving 11 bases not matched to a gene.

V is TRBV10-1 and J is TRBJ2-7; the match to TRBD1 covers 8 bases. The CDR3 loop spans 13 amino acids. With V trimmed by 2 bases and J by 3 bases, 0 bases remained unmatched. CDR1 WNHNN and CDR2 SYGVQD come from the germline V gene (reference sequence). The DNA for the CDR3 is TGCGCCAGCAGTGAGACAGGGGGCTACGAGCAGTACTTC. This translates into CASSETGGYEQYF.

This clone was recorded only once. This sequence joins TRBV20-1 and TRBJ1-2; TRBD1 might be the D (6 bases). CDR1 is DFQATT and CDR2 is SNEGSKA in the germline V gene (reference sequence). The CDR3 is 13 residues long. Trimming removed 3 bases from V and 4 bases from J, with 12 bases in between. The CDR3 is CSASPGEGYGYTF. The CDR3 DNA reads as TGCAGTGCTAGTCCAGGGGAGGGCTATGGCTACACCTTC.

The chain joins TRBV21-1 to TRBJ2-7; the D call in the table, TRBD2, was not verified against the DNA. TRBV21-1 is assigned pseudogene status. The length of the CDR3 is 15 residues. Here the CDR3 reads CASSKAVRGNYEQYF. DNA for the CDR3: TGTGCCAGCAGCAAAGCGGTGCGGGGAAACTACGAGCAGTACTTC.

The chain combines TRBV2 with TRBJ1-2; 7 bases are a match to TRBD1. The germline V gene has CDR1 SNHLY and CDR2 FYNNEI. V was clipped by 5 bases and J by 6 bases; unmatched bases: 6. This CDR3 comprises 13 residues. CDR3 coding DNA: TGTGCCAGCAGTTACGACAGGGTCAATGGCTACACCTTC. Translated, it gives CASSYDRVNGYTF.

V gene TRBV19 combines with J gene TRBJ1-1; 10 bases line up with TRBD1. Trimming took 8 bases from V and 0 from J; bases not matched to a gene: 15. Per germline, CDR1 LNHDA and CDR2 SQIVND (reference sequence). This CDR3 has 18 amino acids. This chain's CDR3 is CASHTPRTGGMMNTEAFF. CDR3 bases: TGTGCCAGTCACACCCCTCGGACAGGGGGGATGATGAACACTGAAGCTTTCTTT.

V gene TRBV12-3 or TRBV12-4 combines with J gene TRBJ1-1; 7 bases map to TRBD1. There are 12 residues in the CDR3. V shed 7 bases and J 10 bases; nucleotides not matched to a gene: 9. CDR3 nucleotide sequence: TGTGCCAGCACCACCGACAGGGTTTTAGCTTTCTTT. Encoded protein: CASTTDRVLAFF.